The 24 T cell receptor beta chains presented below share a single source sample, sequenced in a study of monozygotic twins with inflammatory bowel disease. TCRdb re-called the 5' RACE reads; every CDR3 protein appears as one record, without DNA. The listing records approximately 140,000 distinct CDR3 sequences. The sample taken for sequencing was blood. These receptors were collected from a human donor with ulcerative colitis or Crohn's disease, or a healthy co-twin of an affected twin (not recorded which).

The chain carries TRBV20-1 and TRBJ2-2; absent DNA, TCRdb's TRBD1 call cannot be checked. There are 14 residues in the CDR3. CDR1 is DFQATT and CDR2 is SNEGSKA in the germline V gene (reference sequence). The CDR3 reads CSAWTGMNTGELFF.

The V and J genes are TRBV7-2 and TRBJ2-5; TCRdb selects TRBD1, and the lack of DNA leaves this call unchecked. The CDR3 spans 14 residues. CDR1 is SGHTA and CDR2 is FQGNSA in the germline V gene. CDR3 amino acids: CASSLQGAGETQYF.

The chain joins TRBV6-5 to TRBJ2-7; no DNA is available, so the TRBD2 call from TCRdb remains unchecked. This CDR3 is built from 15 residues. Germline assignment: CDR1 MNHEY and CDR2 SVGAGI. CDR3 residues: CASSYGDPSGYEQYF.

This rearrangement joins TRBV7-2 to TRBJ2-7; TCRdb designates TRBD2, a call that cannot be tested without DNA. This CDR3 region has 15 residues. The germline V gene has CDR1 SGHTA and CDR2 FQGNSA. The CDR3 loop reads CASSLGLAGYYEQYF. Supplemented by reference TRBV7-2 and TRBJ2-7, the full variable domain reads GAGVSQSPSNKVTEKGKDVELRCDPISGHTALYWYRQSLGQGLEFLIYFQGNSAPDKSGLPSDRFSAERTGGSVSTLTIQRTQQEDSAVYLCASSLGLAGYYEQYFGPGTRLTVT.

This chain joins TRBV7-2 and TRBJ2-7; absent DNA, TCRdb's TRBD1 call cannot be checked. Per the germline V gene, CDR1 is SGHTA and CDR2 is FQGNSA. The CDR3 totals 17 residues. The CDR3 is CASSLLLVAGPGYEQYF.

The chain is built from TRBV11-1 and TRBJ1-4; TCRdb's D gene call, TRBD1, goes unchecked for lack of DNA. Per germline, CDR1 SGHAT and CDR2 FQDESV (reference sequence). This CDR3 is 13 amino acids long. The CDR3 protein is CASSVTENEKLFF.

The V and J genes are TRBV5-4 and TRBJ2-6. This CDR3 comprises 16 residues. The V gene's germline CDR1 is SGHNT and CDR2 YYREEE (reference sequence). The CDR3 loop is CASSLVNAAGANVLTF. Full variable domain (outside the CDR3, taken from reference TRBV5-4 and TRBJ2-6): ETGVTQSPTHLIKTRGQQVTLRCSSQSGHNTVSWYQQALGQGPQFIFQYYREEENGRGNFPPRFSGLQFPNYSSELNVNALELDDSALYLCASSLVNAAGANVLTFGAGSRLTVL.

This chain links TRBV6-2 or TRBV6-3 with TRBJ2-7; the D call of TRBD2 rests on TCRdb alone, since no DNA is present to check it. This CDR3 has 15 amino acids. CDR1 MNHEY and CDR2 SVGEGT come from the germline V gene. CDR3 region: CASSDAGTTPYEQYF.

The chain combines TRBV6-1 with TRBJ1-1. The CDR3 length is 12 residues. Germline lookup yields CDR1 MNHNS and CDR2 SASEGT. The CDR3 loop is CASSVSSLSAFF.

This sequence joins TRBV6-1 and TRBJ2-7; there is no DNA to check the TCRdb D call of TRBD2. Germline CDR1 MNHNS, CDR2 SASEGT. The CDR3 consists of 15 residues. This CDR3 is CASSLGGGTTYEQYF.

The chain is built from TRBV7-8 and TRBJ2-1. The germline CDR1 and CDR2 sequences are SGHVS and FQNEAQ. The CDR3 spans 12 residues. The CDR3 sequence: CASSLVNGEQFF. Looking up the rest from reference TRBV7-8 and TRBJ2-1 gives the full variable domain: GAGVSQSPRYKVAKRGQDVALRCDPISGHVSLFWYQQALGQGPEFLTYFQNEAQLDKSGLPSDRFFAERPEGSVSTLKIQRTQQEDSAVYLCASSLVNGEQFFGPGTRLTVL.

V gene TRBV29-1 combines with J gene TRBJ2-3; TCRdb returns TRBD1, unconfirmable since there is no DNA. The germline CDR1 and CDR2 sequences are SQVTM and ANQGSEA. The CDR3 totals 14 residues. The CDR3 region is CSVGTGDVTDTQYF.

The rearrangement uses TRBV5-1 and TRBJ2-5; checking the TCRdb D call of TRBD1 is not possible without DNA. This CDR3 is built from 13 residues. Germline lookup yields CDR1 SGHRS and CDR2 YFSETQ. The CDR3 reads CASTTTGIETQYF.

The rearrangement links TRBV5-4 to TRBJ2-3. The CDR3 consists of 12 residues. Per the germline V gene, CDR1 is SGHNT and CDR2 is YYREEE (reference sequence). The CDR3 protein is CASSYTTDTQYF.

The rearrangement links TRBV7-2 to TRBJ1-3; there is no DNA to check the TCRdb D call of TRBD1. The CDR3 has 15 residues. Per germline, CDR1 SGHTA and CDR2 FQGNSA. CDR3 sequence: CASSPRGGSGNTIYF.

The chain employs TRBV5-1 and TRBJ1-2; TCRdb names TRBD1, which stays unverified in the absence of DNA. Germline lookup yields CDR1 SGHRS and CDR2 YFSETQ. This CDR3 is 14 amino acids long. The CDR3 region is CASSLIQGDYGYTF.

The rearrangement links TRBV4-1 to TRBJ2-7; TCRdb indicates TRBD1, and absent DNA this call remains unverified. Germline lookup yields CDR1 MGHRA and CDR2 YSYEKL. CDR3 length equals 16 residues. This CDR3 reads CASSQEWTGRTYEQYF.

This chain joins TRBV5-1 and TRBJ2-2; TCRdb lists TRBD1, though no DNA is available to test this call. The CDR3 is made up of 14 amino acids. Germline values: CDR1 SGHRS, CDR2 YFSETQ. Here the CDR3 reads CASSWTPGTGELFF. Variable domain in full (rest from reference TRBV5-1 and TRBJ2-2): KAGVTQTPRYLIKTRGQQVTLSCSPISGHRSVSWYQQTPGQGLQFLFEYFSETQRNKGNFPGRFSGRQFSNSRSEMNVSTLELGDSALYLCASSWTPGTGELFFGEGSRLTVL.

CDR3 sequence: CATSDSSGDQPQHF. The genes are TRBV24-1 and TRBJ1-5; TCRdb's assignment of TRBD1 cannot be checked, as there is no DNA. The germline gives CDR1 KGHDR, CDR2 SFDVKD. The CDR3 is made up of 14 amino acids.

CDR3 sequence reads: CASTRRRGWGKSHETQYF. This chain connects TRBV6-1 to TRBJ2-5; TCRdb proposes TRBD1, but this gene call is untestable without DNA. Germline CDR1 and CDR2: MNHNS and SASEGT. The length of the CDR3 is 18 residues.

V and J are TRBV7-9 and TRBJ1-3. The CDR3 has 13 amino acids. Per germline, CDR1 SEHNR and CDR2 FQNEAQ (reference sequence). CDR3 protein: CASRLLTGNTIYF.

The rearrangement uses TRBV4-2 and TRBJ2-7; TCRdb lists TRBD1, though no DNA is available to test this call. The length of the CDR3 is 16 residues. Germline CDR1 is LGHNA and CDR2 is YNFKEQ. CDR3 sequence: CASSPMGQGASYEQYF.

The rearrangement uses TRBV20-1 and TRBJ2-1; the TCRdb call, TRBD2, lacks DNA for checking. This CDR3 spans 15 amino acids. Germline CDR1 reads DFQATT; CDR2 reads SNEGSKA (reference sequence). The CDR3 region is CSAPRLAGGSNEQFF.

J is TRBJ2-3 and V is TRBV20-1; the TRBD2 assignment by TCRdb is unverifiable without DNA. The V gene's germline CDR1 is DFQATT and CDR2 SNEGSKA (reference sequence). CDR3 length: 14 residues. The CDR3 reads CSARDEAGADTQYF.